This T cell receptor (beta chain) was found in a study of graft-versus-host responses after intestinal transplantation. Study context: Multivisceral, liver-intestinal, or isolated intestinal transplants were performed in recipients. Regarding the study as a whole: Investigators detected GvH clones in recipient marrow, with some emerging earlier in ileum or blood.

Both intraepithelial and lamina propria lymphocytes were released by processing graft tissue. Comment on this clone: Its target is not known.

TCRdb keeps only in-frame clones here, not all; method: immunoSEQ multiplex PCR. The data hold approximately 1,900 clones, with about nine tenths observed a single time. Germline V gene sequence: CDR1 KGHSH, CDR2 LQKENI. The V end lost 2 bases, the J end lost 4 bases, and 8 bases lay between the germline ends. The CDR3 sequence is 13 residues long. Sequencing used ileum tissue, obtained about 350 days after intestinal transplantation. This TCR was sampled from a human patient who received an intestinal transplant, so some T cells may come from the graft donor. V usage is TRBV18 and J usage is TRBJ2-5; tentative D call: TRBD1 (5 bases). CDR3 in amino acids: CASSPRGGETQYF. The CDR3 DNA follows: TGTGCCAGCTCACCAAGGGGTGGAGAGACCCAGTACTTC.